This T cell receptor beta chain is drawn from a study of blood T cells in healthy people across ages. The authors ran a second PCR of about 6 to 11 cycles using a sample-barcoded 5' primer and a J-beta primer mix. MiXCR, applied by TCRdb to the 5' RACE reads, yields one record per CDR3 protein. The sample records a few hundred thousand distinct CDR3 sequences, roughly 26% being singletons. This CDR3 comprises 14 residues. Germline V gene lookup returns CDR1 DFQATT and CDR2 SNEGSKA (reference sequence). This clonotype was detected a few times. The rearrangement joins TRBV20-1 to TRBJ2-5, with 12 positions matching TRBD2. The TCR was taken from a woman between 70 and 85 years old in good health. The sequencing sample was made of blood. The CDR3 nucleotides read TGCAGGGCGACTAGCGGGAGAATAGGGGAGACCCAGTACTTC. It yields the protein CRATSGRIGETQYF.